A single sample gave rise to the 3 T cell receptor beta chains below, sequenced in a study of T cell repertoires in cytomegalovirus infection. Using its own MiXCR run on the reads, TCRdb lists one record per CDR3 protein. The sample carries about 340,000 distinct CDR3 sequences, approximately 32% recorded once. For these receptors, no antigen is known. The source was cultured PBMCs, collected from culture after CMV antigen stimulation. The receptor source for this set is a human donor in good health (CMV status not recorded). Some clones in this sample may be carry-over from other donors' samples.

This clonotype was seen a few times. The CDR3 nucleotides read TGCAGTGGATCTTCCCACATCCGCTACGAGCAGTACTTC. Encoded protein: CSGSSHIRYEQYF. The V gene is TRBV20-1, the J gene TRBJ2-7; D remains unclear. Germline CDR1 is DFQATT and CDR2 is SNEGSKA (reference sequence). The CDR3 has 13 amino acids. V was cut by 7 bases and J by 3 bases, with 16 bases left in between.

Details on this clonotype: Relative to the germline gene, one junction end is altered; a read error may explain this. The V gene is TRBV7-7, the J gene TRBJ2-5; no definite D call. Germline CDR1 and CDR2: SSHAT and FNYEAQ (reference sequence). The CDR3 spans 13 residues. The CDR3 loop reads CASSPRVKETQYF. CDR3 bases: TGTGCTAGCAGTCCTCGGGTTAAAGAGACCCAGTACTTC. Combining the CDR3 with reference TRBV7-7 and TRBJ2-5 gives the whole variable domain GAGVSQSPRYKVTKRGQDVTLRCDPISSHATLYWYQQALGQGPEFLTYFNYEAQPDKSGLPSDRFSAERPEGSISTLTIQRTEQRDSAMYRCASSPRVKETQYFGPGTRLLVL.

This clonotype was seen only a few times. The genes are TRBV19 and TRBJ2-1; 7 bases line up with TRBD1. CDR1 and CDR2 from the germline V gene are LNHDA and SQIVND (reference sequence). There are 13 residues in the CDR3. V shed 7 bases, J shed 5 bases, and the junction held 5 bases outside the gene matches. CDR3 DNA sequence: TGTGCCAGTAAAGGGGACAGTAACAATGAGCAGTTCTTC. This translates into CASKGDSNNEQFF.